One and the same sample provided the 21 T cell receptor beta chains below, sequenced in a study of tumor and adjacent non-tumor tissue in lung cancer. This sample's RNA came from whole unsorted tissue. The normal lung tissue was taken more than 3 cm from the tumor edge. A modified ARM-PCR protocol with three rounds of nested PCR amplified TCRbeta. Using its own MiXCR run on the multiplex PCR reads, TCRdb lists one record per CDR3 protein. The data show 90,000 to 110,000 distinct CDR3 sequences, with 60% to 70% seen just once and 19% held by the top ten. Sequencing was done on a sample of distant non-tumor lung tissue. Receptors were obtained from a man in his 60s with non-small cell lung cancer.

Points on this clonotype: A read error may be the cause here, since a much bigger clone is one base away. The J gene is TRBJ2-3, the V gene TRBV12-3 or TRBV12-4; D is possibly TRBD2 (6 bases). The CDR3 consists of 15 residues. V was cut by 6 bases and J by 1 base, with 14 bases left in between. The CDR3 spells CASRPGGLRTDTQYF. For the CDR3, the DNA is TGTGCCAGCAGACCCGGGGGACTCCGCACAGATACGCAGTATTTT.

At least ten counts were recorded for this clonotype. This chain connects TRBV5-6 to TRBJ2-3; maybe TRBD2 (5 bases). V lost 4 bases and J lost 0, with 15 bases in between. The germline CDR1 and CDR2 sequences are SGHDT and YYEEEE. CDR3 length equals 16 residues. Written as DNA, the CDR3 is TGTGCCAGCAGCGTACCGGGAAGAGCTAGCACAGATACGCAGTATTTT. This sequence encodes CASSVPGRASTDTQYF.

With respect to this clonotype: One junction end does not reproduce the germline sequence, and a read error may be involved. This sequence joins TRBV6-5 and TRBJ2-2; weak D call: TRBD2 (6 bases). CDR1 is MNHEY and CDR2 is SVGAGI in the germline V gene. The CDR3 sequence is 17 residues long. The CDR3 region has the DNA TGTGCCTGCAGAAGGACGGCTAGCGCCGCGAACACCGGTAAGCTGTTTTTT. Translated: CACRRTASAANTGKLFF.

The CDR3 nucleotides are TGTGCCAGCAGCTCCGTAGGACTAGCGGGAGTCTACACCGGGGAGCTGTTTTTT. This translates into CASSSVGLAGVYTGELFF. The J gene is TRBJ2-2, the V gene TRBV5-8; 13 bases are a match to TRBD2. CDR1 is SGHTS, CDR2 YDEGEE, per germline. Trimming removed 3 bases from V and 3 bases from J; junction bases left unmatched: 8. The CDR3 loop spans 18 amino acids.

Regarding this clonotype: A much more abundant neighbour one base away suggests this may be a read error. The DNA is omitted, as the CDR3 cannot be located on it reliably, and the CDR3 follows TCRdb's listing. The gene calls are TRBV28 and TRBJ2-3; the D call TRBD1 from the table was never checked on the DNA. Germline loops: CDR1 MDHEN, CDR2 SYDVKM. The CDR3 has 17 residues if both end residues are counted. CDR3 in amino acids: CASSSSTWDVGLGTQYF.

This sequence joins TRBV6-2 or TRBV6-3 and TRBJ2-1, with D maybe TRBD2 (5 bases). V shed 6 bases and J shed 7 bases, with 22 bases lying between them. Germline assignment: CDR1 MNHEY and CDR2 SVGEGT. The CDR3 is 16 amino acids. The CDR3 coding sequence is TGTGCCAGCAGCACCCCGATAGTAGCGTGGGATAATGAGCAGTTCTTC. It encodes CASSTPIVAWDNEQFF.

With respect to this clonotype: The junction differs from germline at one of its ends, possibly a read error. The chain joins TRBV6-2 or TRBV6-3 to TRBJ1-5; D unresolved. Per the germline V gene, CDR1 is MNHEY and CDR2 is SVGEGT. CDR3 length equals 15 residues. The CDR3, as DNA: TGTGTCAGCAGTCCCGGGTCAGTAAGCAATCAGCCCCAGCATTTT. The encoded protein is CVSSPGSVSNQPQHF.

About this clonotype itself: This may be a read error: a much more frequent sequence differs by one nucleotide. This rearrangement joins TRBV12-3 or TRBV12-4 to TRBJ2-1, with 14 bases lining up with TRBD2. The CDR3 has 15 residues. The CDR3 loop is CVSSIGLAGGGEQFF. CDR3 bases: TGTGTCAGCAGTATAGGACTAGCGGGAGGAGGGGAGCAGTTCTTC.

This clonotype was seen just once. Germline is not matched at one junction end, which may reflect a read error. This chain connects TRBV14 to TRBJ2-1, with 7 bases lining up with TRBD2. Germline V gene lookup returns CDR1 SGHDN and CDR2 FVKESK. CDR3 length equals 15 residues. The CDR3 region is CASIHRRGSYSEQFF. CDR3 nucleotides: TGTGCCAGCATCCACCGTCGCGGGAGTTACAGTGAGCAGTTCTTC.

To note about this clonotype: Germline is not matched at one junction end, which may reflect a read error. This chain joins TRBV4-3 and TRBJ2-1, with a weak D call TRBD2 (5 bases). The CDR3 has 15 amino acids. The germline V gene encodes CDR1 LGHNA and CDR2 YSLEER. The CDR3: CASSKGLGAVNVQFF. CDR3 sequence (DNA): TGCGCCAGCAGTAAGGGTCTGGGAGCAGTCAATGTGCAGTTCTTC.

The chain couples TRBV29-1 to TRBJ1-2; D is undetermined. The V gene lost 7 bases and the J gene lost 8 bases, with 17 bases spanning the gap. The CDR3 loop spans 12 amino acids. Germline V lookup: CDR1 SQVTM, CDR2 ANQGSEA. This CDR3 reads CSEYWTPVGYTF. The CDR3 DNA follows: TGCAGCGAGTACTGGACTCCAGTGGGCTACACCTTC.

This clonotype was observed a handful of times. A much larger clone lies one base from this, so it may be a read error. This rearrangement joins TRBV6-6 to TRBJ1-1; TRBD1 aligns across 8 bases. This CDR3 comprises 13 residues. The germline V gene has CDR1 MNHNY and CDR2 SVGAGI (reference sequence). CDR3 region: CASSYTGGGETFF. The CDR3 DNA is TGTGCCAGCAGTTACACAGGGGGTGGTGAAACTTTCTTT.

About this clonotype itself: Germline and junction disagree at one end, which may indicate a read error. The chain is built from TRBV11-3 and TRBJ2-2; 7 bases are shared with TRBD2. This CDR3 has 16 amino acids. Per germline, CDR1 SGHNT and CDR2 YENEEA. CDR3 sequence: CARSLVGGSATAELFF. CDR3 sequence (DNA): TGTGCCAGAAGCTTAGTAGGCGGGAGTGCCACCGCGGAGCTGTTTTTT.

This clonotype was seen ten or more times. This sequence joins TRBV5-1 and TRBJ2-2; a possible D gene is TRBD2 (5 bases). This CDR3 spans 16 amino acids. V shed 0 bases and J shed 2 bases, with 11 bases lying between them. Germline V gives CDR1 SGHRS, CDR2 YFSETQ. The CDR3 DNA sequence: TGCGCCAGCAGCTTGGGGGCTAGCAGAAACACCGGGGAGCTGTTTTTT. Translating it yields CASSLGASRNTGELFF.

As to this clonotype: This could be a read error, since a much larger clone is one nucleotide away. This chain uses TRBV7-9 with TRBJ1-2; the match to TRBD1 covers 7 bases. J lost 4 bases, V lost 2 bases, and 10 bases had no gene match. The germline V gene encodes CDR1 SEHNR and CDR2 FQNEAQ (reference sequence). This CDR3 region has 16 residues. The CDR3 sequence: CASSLQDREFLYGYTF. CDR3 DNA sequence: TGTGCCAGCAGCTTACAAGACAGGGAGTTCCTCTATGGCTACACCTTC. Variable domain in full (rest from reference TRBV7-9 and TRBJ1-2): DTGVSQNPRHKITKRGQNVTFRCDPISEHNRLYWYRQTLGQGPEFLTYFQNEAQLEKSRLLSDRFSAERPKGSFSTLEIQRTEQGDSAMYLCASSLQDREFLYGYTFGSGTRLTVV.

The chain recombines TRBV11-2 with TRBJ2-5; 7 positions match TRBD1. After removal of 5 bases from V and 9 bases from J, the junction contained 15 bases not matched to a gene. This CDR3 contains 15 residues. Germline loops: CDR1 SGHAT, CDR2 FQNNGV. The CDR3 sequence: CASSLGQASYVAQYF. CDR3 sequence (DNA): TGTGCCAGCAGCCTAGGACAGGCTAGCTATGTGGCCCAGTACTTC.

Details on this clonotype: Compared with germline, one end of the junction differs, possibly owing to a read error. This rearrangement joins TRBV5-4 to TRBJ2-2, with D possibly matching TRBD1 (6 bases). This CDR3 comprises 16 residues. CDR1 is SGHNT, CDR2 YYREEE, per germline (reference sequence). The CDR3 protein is CASSLGAGANTRELFF. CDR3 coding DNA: TGTGCCAGCAGCTTGGGGGCAGGGGCAAACACCAGGGAGCTGTTTTTT.

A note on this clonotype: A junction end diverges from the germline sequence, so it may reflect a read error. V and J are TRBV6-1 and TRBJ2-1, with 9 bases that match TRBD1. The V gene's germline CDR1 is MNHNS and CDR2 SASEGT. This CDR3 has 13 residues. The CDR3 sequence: CTSTIQGADEQFF. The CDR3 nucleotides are TGTACCAGCACCATACAGGGGGCTGATGAGCAGTTCTTC.

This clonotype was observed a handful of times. CDR3: CASSLNEVNTEAFF. The CDR3 nucleotides are TGTGCCAGCAGCTTGAATGAGGTGAACACTGAAGCTTTCTTT. The rearrangement links TRBV5-4 to TRBJ1-1; D call uncertain. The V gene's germline CDR1 is SGHNT and CDR2 YYREEE (reference sequence). The CDR3 loop spans 14 amino acids. Trimming left V 1 base short and J 0 bases short, with 7 bases between. The whole variable domain, remainder taken from reference TRBV5-4 and TRBJ1-1, is ETGVTQSPTHLIKTRGQQVTLRCSSQSGHNTVSWYQQALGQGPQFIFQYYREEENGRGNFPPRFSGLQFPNYSSELNVNALELDDSALYLCASSLNEVNTEAFFGQGTRLTVV.

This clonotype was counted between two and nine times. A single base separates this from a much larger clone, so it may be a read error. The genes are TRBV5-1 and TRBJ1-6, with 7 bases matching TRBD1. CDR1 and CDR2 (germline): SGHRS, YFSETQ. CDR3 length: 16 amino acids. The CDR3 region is CTSSLAGGSYNSPLHF. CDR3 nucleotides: TGCACCAGCAGCTTGGCAGGGGGATCCTATAATTCACCCCTCCACTTT. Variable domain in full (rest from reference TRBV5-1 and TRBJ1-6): KAGVTQTPRYLIKTRGQQVTLSCSPISGHRSVSWYQQTPGQGLQFLFEYFSETQRNKGNFPGRFSGRQFSNSRSEMNVSTLELGDSALYLCTSSLAGGSYNSPLHFGNGTRLTVT.

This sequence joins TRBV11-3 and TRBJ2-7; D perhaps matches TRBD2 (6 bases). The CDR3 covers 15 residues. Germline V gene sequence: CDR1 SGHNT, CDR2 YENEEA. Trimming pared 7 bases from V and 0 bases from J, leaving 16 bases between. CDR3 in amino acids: CASNPRLGASYEQYF. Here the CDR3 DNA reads TGTGCCAGCAACCCCCGACTAGGAGCCTCCTACGAGCAGTACTTC.